Presented here are 25 T cell receptor beta chains from one specimen sequenced in a study of blood T cells in healthy people across ages. Using a J-beta primer mix together with a sample-barcoded 5' primer, a second PCR was run for roughly 6 to 11 cycles. Via MiXCR, TCRdb re-called the 5' RACE reads, giving one row per CDR3 protein. Here the sample spans 850,000 to 1,000,000 distinct CDR3 sequences, under 50% being singletons. The source material was blood. The receptor source for this set is a man aged 30 to 39 in good health.

This clonotype was found a few times. The rearrangement joins TRBV3-1 to TRBJ2-6; D gene unclear. Between the trimmed V and J ends, which lost 7 bases and 0 bases, there was a span of 7 bases. The CDR3 runs 14 residues. Germline CDR1 and CDR2: LGHDT and YNNKEL (reference sequence). The CDR3 DNA is TGTGCCAGCAATACAGCCTCTGGGGCCAACGTCCTGACTTTC. Residues: CASNTASGANVLTF.

The chain couples TRBV3-1 to TRBJ1-1; D is perhaps TRBD1 (6 bases). The germline V gene has CDR1 LGHDT and CDR2 YNNKEL (reference sequence). The CDR3 totals 15 residues. V lost 0 bases, J lost 5 bases, and 13 bases lay in between. In nucleotides, the CDR3 is TGTGCCAGCAGCCAAGATTGGAGGCAGGGGACTGAAGCTTTCTTT. This encodes CASSQDWRQGTEAFF.

This chain joins TRBV7-9 and TRBJ1-1; D remains ambiguous. Germline assignment: CDR1 SEHNR and CDR2 FQNEAQ (reference sequence). The CDR3 extends over 15 amino acids. Trimming removed 0 bases from V and 5 bases from J, with 13 bases in between. CDR3 sequence (DNA): TGTGCCAGCAGCTTAGCTGGTCGGGGATTTACTGAAGCTTTCTTT. Translated: CASSLAGRGFTEAFF.

About this clonotype: A read error may be the cause here, since a much bigger clone is one base away. The chain recombines TRBV29-1 with TRBJ2-7; 9 positions agree with TRBD1. The CDR3 consists of 14 residues. Unmatched junction bases numbered 13, after V lost 4 bases and J lost 9 bases. Germline values: CDR1 SQVTM, CDR2 ANQGSEA. The chain's CDR3 is CSVGWDRAPNGQYF. The CDR3 coding sequence is TGCAGCGTTGGGTGGGACAGGGCCCCCAACGGGCAGTACTTC.

The sample holds many counts of this clonotype. The V gene is TRBV24-1, the J gene TRBJ2-1; either TRBD1 or TRBD2 may supply D (5 bases each). The CDR3 spans 13 residues. CDR1 is KGHDR, CDR2 SFDVKD, per germline. V lost 5 bases and J lost 10, with 14 bases in between. The CDR3 sequence is CATSARDRGEQFF. DNA for the CDR3: TGTGCCACCAGTGCCAGGGACCGGGGAGAGCAGTTCTTC.

This clonotype was observed a handful of times. The CDR3 nucleotides are TGTGCCAGCAGCCGCAAGAGCTCCTACGAGCAGTACTTC. Residues: CASSRKSSYEQYF. The V gene is TRBV5-4, the J gene TRBJ2-7; D gene unclear. Germline loops: CDR1 SGHNT, CDR2 YYREEE (reference sequence). Trimming shortened V by 4 bases and J by 0 bases, and 8 bases separated the two germline ends. CDR3 length: 13 residues.

This clonotype has more than one count but fewer than ten. The chain couples TRBV4-3 to TRBJ2-3, with TRBD2 as a possible D gene (5 bases). Germline V lookup: CDR1 LGHNA, CDR2 YSLEER. V dropped 2 bases and J dropped 4 bases, with 13 bases sitting between them. This CDR3 region has 15 residues. CDR3 sequence: CASSQTNAGADTQYF. Here the CDR3 DNA reads TGCGCCAGCAGCCAAACAAATGCGGGCGCAGATACGCAGTATTTT.

This clonotype was picked up a small number of times. The chain joins TRBV29-1 to TRBJ2-7; no firm D call. The DNA end favors TRBJ2-5, so the J call may be wrong. Germline CDR1 is SQVTM and CDR2 is ANQGSEA. This CDR3 region has 13 residues. The chain's CDR3 is CSVKVTLRETQYF. In DNA form, the CDR3 reads TGCAGCGTTAAAGTTACTTTACGGGAGACCCAGTACTTC.

The CDR3 sequence is CASSFVGRANTEAFF. CDR3 coding DNA: TGTGCCAGCAGCTTTGTCGGCAGGGCGAACACTGAAGCTTTCTTT. The genes are TRBV5-6 and TRBJ1-1, with D possibly being TRBD1 (5 bases). There are 15 residues in the CDR3. Trimming removed 2 bases at V and 1 base at J, with 12 bases between. In germline, CDR1 is SGHDT, CDR2 YYEEEE.

The J gene is TRBJ1-1, the V gene TRBV3-1; D is undetermined. This CDR3 spans 11 amino acids. The germline CDR1 and CDR2 sequences are LGHDT and YNNKEL (reference sequence). Trimming shortened V by 2 bases and J by 7 bases, and 5 bases separated the two germline ends. The DNA of the CDR3 is TGTGCCAGCAGCCAATTTCGTGAAGCTTTCTTT. As protein: CASSQFREAFF.

This sequence joins TRBV3-1 and TRBJ2-5; D may be TRBD2 (6 bases). In germline, CDR1 is LGHDT, CDR2 YNNKEL (reference sequence). This CDR3 has 16 amino acids. The V and J ends lost 0 bases and 5 bases respectively, with 16 bases between them. The CDR3: CASSQEKVRREETQYF. For the CDR3, the DNA is TGTGCCAGCAGCCAAGAAAAGGTCAGACGGGAGGAGACCCAGTACTTC.

The chain combines TRBV3-1 with TRBJ2-3, with TRBD2 matching over 11 bases. The germline gives CDR1 LGHDT, CDR2 YNNKEL (reference sequence). This CDR3 contains 16 residues. Trimming at V came to 0 bases and at J to 6 bases, leaving 5 bases not matched to a gene. The CDR3 here is CASSQDTGLAGDTQYF. CDR3 nucleotide sequence: TGTGCCAGCAGCCAAGATACCGGACTAGCGGGCGATACGCAGTATTTT.

This clonotype came up a few times. The chain is built from TRBV12-3 or TRBV12-4 and TRBJ1-2; D remains ambiguous. Trimming removed 1 base at V and 7 bases at J, with 4 bases between. The CDR3 spans 11 residues. CDR3 amino acids: CASSLVGGYTF. CDR3 sequence (DNA): TGTGCCAGCAGTTTAGTCGGTGGCTACACCTTC.

The chain has TRBV7-2 and TRBJ2-7, with TRBD2 as a possible D gene (5 bases). The germline V gene encodes CDR1 SGHTA and CDR2 FQGNSA. With 4 bases removed from V and 1 base from J, the gap between germline ends came to 14 bases. This CDR3 spans 15 amino acids. CDR3 protein: CASSSEVAASYEQYF. As DNA, the CDR3 is TGTGCCAGCAGCTCGGAGGTAGCCGCTTCCTACGAGCAGTACTTC.

V is TRBV12-3 or TRBV12-4 and J is TRBJ2-3; 10 nucleotides line up with TRBD2. Losses at the gene ends were 7 bases for V and 1 base for J; bases not matched to a gene: 8. The CDR3 runs 16 residues. Here the CDR3 reads CASILLTSGGTDTQYF. DNA for the CDR3: TGTGCCAGCATCCTACTTACTAGCGGGGGCACAGATACGCAGTATTTT.

The chain recombines TRBV3-1 with TRBJ1-5; D perhaps matches TRBD1 (5 bases). The CDR3 is 14 amino acids. V was shortened by 1 base and J by 7 bases, with 11 bases between the two germline ends. CDR1 and CDR2 from the germline V gene are LGHDT and YNNKEL (reference sequence). CDR3 amino acids: CASSQGPRDQPQHF. CDR3 sequence (DNA): TGTGCCAGCAGCCAAGGTCCCAGGGACCAGCCCCAGCATTTT.

The chain employs TRBV4-2 and TRBJ1-6; 9 bases are a match to TRBD1. The germline CDR1 and CDR2 sequences are LGHNA and YNFKEQ. This CDR3 contains 15 residues. V lost 3 bases and J lost 7; bases outside the gene matches: 4. The CDR3 region has the DNA TGTGCCAGCAGCCACGGACAGGGGCAGAATTCACCCCTCCACTTT. Translating gives CASSHGQGQNSPLHF.

The V and J genes are TRBV6-5 and TRBJ1-5; 7 bases line up with TRBD1. The CDR3 runs 15 residues. V shed 6 bases, J shed 1 base, and the junction held 6 bases outside the gene matches. Germline V lookup: CDR1 MNHEY, CDR2 SVGAGI. The CDR3 region has the DNA TGTGCCAGCAGCCTCAGGGGGATGAGCAATCAGCCCCAGCATTTT. Protein sequence: CASSLRGMSNQPQHF.

CDR3 loop: CASLSTTGVHGYTF. CDR3 DNA sequence: TGTGCCAGCCTAAGCACCACAGGGGTTCATGGCTACACCTTC. This chain uses TRBV2 with TRBJ1-2, with TRBD1 identical over 7 bases. The length of the CDR3 is 14 residues. J was trimmed by 6 bases and V by 8 bases; bases with no gene match: 12. CDR1 and CDR2 from the germline V gene are SNHLY and FYNNEI.

To note about this clonotype: This may be a read error, as it is one base from a much larger clone. This chain joins TRBV12-3 or TRBV12-4 and TRBJ2-7; perhaps TRBD1 as D (5 bases). With 8 bases removed from V and 3 bases from J, the gap between germline ends came to 14 bases. CDR3 length equals 13 residues. This CDR3 is CASVKTGDYEQYF. As DNA, the CDR3 is TGTGCCAGCGTCAAAACAGGTGACTACGAGCAGTACTTC.

This clonotype was seen more than once but under ten times. The J gene is TRBJ2-7, the V gene TRBV3-1, with D possibly TRBD2 on 5 matching bases. V was trimmed by 6 bases and J by 5 bases, leaving 11 bases between them. Germline CDR1 is LGHDT and CDR2 is YNNKEL (reference sequence). This CDR3 is built from 12 residues. CDR3 in amino acids: CASSPGINEQYF. Written as DNA, the CDR3 is TGTGCCAGCAGTCCCGGGATCAACGAGCAGTACTTC.

This clonotype showed up just a few times. The chain couples TRBV30 to TRBJ2-5; D is unclear. The DNA end is more similar to TRBJ2-7, so the J call may be wrong. This CDR3 is built from 12 residues. Germline V lookup: CDR1 GTSNPN, CDR2 SVGIG (reference sequence). In DNA, the CDR3 is TGTGCCTGGAGGAAAGGGCTGGGCGAGCAGTACTTC. This sequence encodes CAWRKGLGEQYF.

V and J are TRBV10-3 and TRBJ2-5, with 10 bases identical to TRBD1. Trimming took 0 bases from V and 5 from J; bases not matched to a gene: 6. Germline V lookup: CDR1 ENHRY, CDR2 SYGVKD. The CDR3 has 16 amino acids. For the CDR3, the DNA is TGTGCCATCAGTGAGTCGATGGGACAGGGGTTGGAGACCCAGTACTTC. Translated: CAISESMGQGLETQYF.

The gene calls are TRBV2 and TRBJ1-2, with D unresolved. Germline CDR1 is SNHLY and CDR2 is FYNNEI. The CDR3 is made up of 12 amino acids. The germline V and J ends were trimmed by 4 bases and 4 bases, with 7 bases remaining between them. The CDR3 sequence is CASSADTYGYTF. For the CDR3, the DNA is TGTGCCAGCAGTGCCGACACCTATGGCTACACCTTC.

This clonotype has a count of ten or more. This chain joins TRBV29-1 and TRBJ2-1, with D perhaps matching TRBD2 (6 bases). The CDR3 sequence is 15 residues long. V gave up 3 bases and J gave up 0 bases, with 12 bases separating them. Germline V gene data show CDR1 as SQVTM and CDR2 as ANQGSEA. The CDR3 here is CSVERAGRSYNEQFF. CDR3 sequence (DNA): TGCAGCGTTGAGAGGGCGGGGCGCTCCTACAATGAGCAGTTCTTC.